This T cell receptor (beta chain) was retrieved from a study of cytotoxic CD8 clonotypes in ibrutinib-treated CLL. Overall study: Partial responses totalled approximately 25 and complete responses 2; after median roughly 70 months, approximately 15 remained remitted and roughly twelve progressed. An average of around 260,000 productive templates and 80,000 to 95,000 productive rearrangements was obtained per sample. Study-level points and caveats: Baseline values of clonality outstripped age-matched healthy donors and followed circulating CD8+ T-cell counts.

Notes on this clone: The antigen is unknown.

Clones were read by immunoSEQ multiplex PCR, and TCRdb kept only the in-frame ones, dropping some. The repertoire has about 120,000 clones, under 70% of them found once; the top ten carry about 40%. J was trimmed by 3 bases and V by 4 bases; bases with no gene match: 8. CDR3 size: 17 residues. CDR1 and CDR2 (germline): MNHNS, SASEGT. This receptor was taken from a human donor with chronic lymphocytic leukemia. The rearrangement links TRBV6-1 to TRBJ2-6; 8 nucleotides agree with TRBD1. This sample comprised PBMCs, obtained after 24 months of ibrutinib treatment. Here the CDR3 DNA reads TGTGCCAGCAGTGGCGGGACAGGAGTAGTTGGGGCCAACGTCCTGACTTTC. Its translation: CASSGGTGVVGANVLTF.